This record concerns one TCR beta chain sequence. Its antigen is not known. The data originate from a study of cytomegalovirus exposure and HLA in healthy donors. The assay was immunoSEQ multiplex PCR, and TCRdb's table has in-frame clones only and misses some. The sample records approximately 160,000 clones, around 85% being singletons. CDR1 is MNHEY, CDR2 SMNVEV, per germline (reference sequence). V was shortened by 6 bases and J by 12 bases, with 12 bases between the two germline ends. This CDR3 spans 11 amino acids. Study-level points and caveats: It was around 160 TCR beta chains that were listed as cytomegalovirus-associated. The study found most TCR sequences rare, yet found some public TCRs in many donors.

The chain links TRBV27 to TRBJ2-1; D is unclear. The origin of this receptor is a woman aged 30 to 39 in good health and CMV-seronegative. What was sequenced was PBMCs. CDR3 residues: CASSGQWGQFF. CDR3 nucleotide sequence: TGTGCCAGCAGCGGGCAGTGGGGGCAGTTCTTC.